This is a list of T cell receptor beta chains from one sample in a study of T cell responses to AZD1222 COVID-19 vaccine. Profiled with immunoSEQ multiplex PCR; TCRdb holds only in-frame clones, not every one. The sample includes 100,000 to 150,000 clones, more than 70% seen only once; the top ten take approximately 1.5%. The input for sequencing was peripheral blood, taken on day 0 of AZD1222 vaccination. These receptors came from an adult in good health. Each CDR3 is given with its conserved first and last residue. The D gene is left open where the match is weak. Only part of the rows carry a size: once, few, many, or a class if the clone is expanded.

v_call	clone_size	j_call	d_call	cdr3_aa	cdr3_nt
TRBV19	NA	TRBJ2-1	TRBD2	CASTVLGPTLREISHNEQFF	TGTGCCAGTACCGTATTAGGACCGACTCTGCGGGAGATATCCCACAATGAGCAGTTCTTC
TRBV5-1	NA	TRBJ2-1	TRBD2	CASSSGLAGGPGAYNEQFF	TGCGCCAGCAGCTCGGGACTAGCGGGAGGGCCGGGAGCCTACAATGAGCAGTTCTTC
TRBV7-2	NA	TRBJ2-1	TRBD2	CASSSLGLAGSSYNEQFF	TGTGCCAGCAGCTCCCTGGGACTAGCGGGGAGCTCCTACAATGAGCAGTTCTTC
TRBV5-8	once	TRBJ2-7	NA	CASRIDPREYEQYF	TGTGCCAGCAGAATAGACCCGAGGGAGTACGAGCAGTACTTC
TRBV30	NA	TRBJ2-1	NA	CAWSPAGPLNNEQFF	TGTGCCTGGAGTCCCGCCGGGCCACTAAACAATGAGCAGTTCTTC
TRBV6-5	few	TRBJ2-7	NA	CASRRTVAYEQYF	TGTGCCAGCAGGCGGACAGTGGCCTACGAGCAGTACTTC
TRBV7-3	NA	TRBJ2-1	NA	CASSPSDYNEQFF	TGTGCCAGCAGCCCGTCTGACTACAATGAGCAGTTCTTC
TRBV5-6	NA	TRBJ2-1	NA	CASSSWTYRGGHEQFF	TGTGCCAGCAGCTCATGGACCTACAGGGGAGGGCATGAGCAGTTCTTC
TRBV19	NA	TRBJ2-2	TRBD1	CASRKTGGLFTGELFF	TGTGCCAGTAGAAAAACAGGGGGCCTATTTACCGGGGAGCTGTTTTTT
TRBV28	NA	TRBJ1-5	NA	CASRGGYQPQHF	TGTGCCAGCAGGGGGGGGTATCAGCCCCAGCATTTT
TRBV6-5	NA	TRBJ1-1	TRBD1	CASSRQGANTEAFF	TGTGCCAGCAGTCGACAGGGGGCAAACACTGAAGCTTTCTTT
TRBV15	NA	TRBJ1-2	NA	CATSRVPGNYGYTF	TGTGCCACCAGCAGGGTCCCGGGTAACTATGGCTACACCTTC
TRBV10-1	few	TRBJ2-3	TRBD2	CASSDFGLAGDSADTQYF	TGCGCCAGCAGTGATTTCGGACTAGCGGGAGATAGCGCAGATACGCAGTATTTT
TRBV9	NA	TRBJ2-1	NA	CASSGGGTYNEQFF	TGTGCCAGCAGCGGAGGCGGGACCTACAATGAGCAGTTCTTC
TRBV30	NA	TRBJ1-6	TRBD1	CAWRPTGGRTPLHF	TGTGCCTGGAGACCGACAGGGGGCAGGACACCCCTCCACTTT
TRBV7-6	NA	TRBJ1-1	TRBD1	CASSFNRGQRTEAFF	TGTGCCAGCAGCTTCAACAGGGGGCAGAGAACTGAAGCTTTCTTT
TRBV5-1	NA	TRBJ1-4	NA	CASSFKGTTNEKLFF	TGCGCCAGCAGCTTTAAGGGAACAACTAATGAAAAACTGTTTTTT
TRBV9	once	TRBJ1-2	TRBD1	CASSVLDRGSVGNYGYTF	TGTGCCAGCAGCGTTTTAGACAGGGGGTCTGTGGGGAACTATGGCTACACCTTC
TRBV6-5	NA	TRBJ2-3	NA	CASSYFRTASTDTQYF	TGTGCCAGCAGTTACTTTAGGACAGCCTCCACAGATACGCAGTATTTT
TRBV9	NA	TRBJ2-5	NA	CASSVEGGETQYF	TGTGCCAGCAGCGTAGAAGGGGGAGAGACCCAGTACTTC
TRBV9	NA	TRBJ2-7	TRBD2	CASSATSGSYDEQYF	TGTGCCAGCAGCGCAACTAGCGGGTCCTACGACGAGCAGTACTTC
TRBV11-2	NA	TRBJ1-1	NA	CASSLEGPNTEAFF	TGTGCCAGCAGCTTAGAGGGCCCGAACACTGAAGCTTTCTTT
TRBV18	once	TRBJ2-5	NA	CASSPTGSETQYF	TGTGCCAGCTCACCAACAGGGTCAGAGACCCAGTACTTC
TRBV3-1/TRBV3-2	NA	TRBJ1-4	NA	CASSQDTGKWEKLFF	TGTGCCAGCAGCCAAGACACAGGGAAATGGGAAAAACTGTTTTTT
TRBV5-4	NA	TRBJ1-1	NA	CASSLAPGTEAFF	TGTGCCAGCAGCTTGGCCCCCGGCACTGAAGCTTTCTTT
TRBV9	NA	TRBJ2-7	TRBD2	CASSVGSSGRGSYEQYF	TGTGCCAGCAGCGTAGGGTCTAGCGGGAGAGGGTCCTACGAGCAGTACTTC
TRBV19	NA	TRBJ2-2	NA	CASRKGTGGELFF	TGTGCCAGTAGAAAGGGCACGGGCGGGGAGCTGTTTTTT
TRBV21-1	NA	TRBJ2-3	NA	CASRPTWDGPFPDTQYF	TGTGCCAGCAGACCTACCTGGGACGGGCCTTTTCCGGATACGCAGTATTTT
TRBV3-1/TRBV3-2	NA	TRBJ2-5	NA	CASSQRTQYF	TGTGCCAGCAGCCAGAGGACCCAGTACTTC
TRBV28	once	TRBJ2-5	NA	CASREGQTTKETQYF	TGTGCCAGCAGGGAAGGGCAGACCACCAAAGAGACCCAGTACTTC
TRBV4-1	NA	TRBJ2-7	TRBD1	CASSHTGGTYEQYF	TGCGCCAGCAGCCACACAGGGGGTACCTACGAGCAGTACTTC
TRBV7-8	NA	TRBJ2-7	TRBD2	CASSFSGTSVGEQYF	TGTGCCAGCAGCTTCTCCGGGACTAGCGTTGGCGAGCAGTACTTC
TRBV6-5	NA	TRBJ1-1	TRBD1	CASSPGTANTEAFF	TGTGCCAGCAGTCCCGGGACAGCAAACACTGAAGCTTTCTTT
TRBV19	NA	TRBJ2-7	TRBD1	CASRRDRAHEQYF	TGTGCCAGTAGAAGGGACAGGGCCCACGAGCAGTACTTC
TRBV24-1	once	TRBJ2-5	NA	CATSDLGGETQYF	TGTGCCACCAGTGATTTGGGGGGAGAGACCCAGTACTTC
TRBV24-1	NA	TRBJ1-5	NA	CATSESFGPRHQPQHF	TGTGCCACCAGTGAATCTTTCGGCCCTCGGCATCAGCCCCAGCATTTT